The sequence of this T cell receptor beta chain was determined in a study of T cell clusters in autoimmune cytopenias. TRB amplification used 200 to 250 ng of peripheral blood genomic DNA. Multiplex touch-down PCR amplified TRB using TRB-A and TRB-B pools in one tube. TCRdb reanalyzed the multiplex PCR reads, giving one entry per CDR3 protein sequence and no DNA. The sample yields 14,000 to 15,000 distinct CDR3 sequences, of which the top ten take up around 3.3%. CDR1 SQVTM and CDR2 ANQGSEA come from the germline V gene. The CDR3 is made up of 12 amino acids. The same specimen was also included in a second study, on T cell repertoires in aging, cancer and after chemotherapy. From that paper: The whole study produced a dataset of roughly 8.8 million TCR reads.

The chain carries TRBV29-1 and TRBJ1-2; TCRdb selects TRBD1, and the lack of DNA leaves this call unchecked. The sequenced material came from peripheral blood. The source of this sequence is a human donor in good health. The CDR3 reads CSVDEGGYGYTF.